A single sample gave rise to the 12 T cell receptor beta chains below, sequenced in a study of T cells in Graves' hyperthyroidism and ophthalmopathy. The TCR beta CDR3 regions underwent amplification using RNA transcripts as the source. RT-PCR in the first round (using the HTBI primer set) targeted the TCR CDR3. TCRdb re-called the multiplex PCR reads with MiXCR, one entry per CDR3 protein. Of a few hundred thousand distinct CDR3 sequences in the sample, roughly 15% were seen once. The sequenced sample consisted of blood. These receptors came from a woman in her twenties or thirties with Graves' ophthalmopathy.

This clonotype was recorded many times. V gene TRBV6-1 combines with J gene TRBJ2-6; 7 bases are a match to TRBD1. Germline CDR1 and CDR2: MNHNS and SASEGT. The V and J ends lost 5 bases and 0 bases, in that order; junction bases with no gene match: 4. This CDR3 spans 16 amino acids. This chain's CDR3 is CASSWGTASGANVLTF. For the CDR3, the DNA is TGTGCCAGCAGTTGGGGGACAGCCTCTGGGGCCAACGTCCTGACTTTC.

Points on this clonotype: One junction end does not reproduce the germline sequence, and a read error may be involved. This chain connects TRBV6-1 to TRBJ2-5; the D is unclear. The CDR3 sequence is 14 residues long. Germline V gene data show CDR1 as MNHNS and CDR2 as SASEGT. CDR3 DNA sequence: TGTGTCAGCAGTAGCCGGAGTAGGGCGGAGACCCAGTACTTC. Translating gives CVSSSRSRAETQYF.

This clonotype was detected many times. The rearrangement links TRBV27 to TRBJ2-7; TRBD2 aligns across 12 bases. Germline CDR1 reads MNHEY; CDR2 reads SMNVEV (reference sequence). The CDR3 is 18 amino acids. The junction had 11 bases not matched to a gene; V was cut back by 2 bases and J by 3 bases. The CDR3 DNA reads TGTGCCAGCAGTTTAAGTTCTAGCGGGGGGGCATTAGTCTACGAGCAGTACTTC. As protein: CASSLSSSGGALVYEQYF.

This clonotype was counted at least ten times. The rearrangement joins TRBV27 to TRBJ2-7; 8 nucleotides match TRBD1. The ends lost 1 base at V and 6 bases at J; junction bases unmatched: 8. The germline V gene has CDR1 MNHEY and CDR2 SMNVEV (reference sequence). This CDR3 has 15 residues. CDR3 in amino acids: CASSLWQGAPSEQYF. CDR3 nucleotides: TGTGCCAGCAGTTTATGGCAGGGGGCCCCTAGCGAGCAGTACTTC.

This clonotype was counted many times. This rearrangement joins TRBV20-1 to TRBJ2-5, with 9 bases lining up with TRBD2. The germline V gene encodes CDR1 DFQATT and CDR2 SNEGSKA (reference sequence). Trimming cost V 0 bases and J 4 bases; bases outside gene matches: 3. This CDR3 spans 14 amino acids. CDR3 DNA: TGCAGTGCTAGAGATATGACTAGCGGAGAGACCCAGTACTTC. It codes for CSARDMTSGETQYF.

In its sample, this clonotype was seen many times. The chain has TRBV28 and TRBJ2-4, with D maybe TRBD1 (6 bases). CDR3 length equals 13 residues. V lost 2 bases, J lost 4 bases, and 6 bases lay in between. CDR1 MDHEN and CDR2 SYDVKM come from the germline V gene. The CDR3 nucleotides are TGTGCCAGCAGTTTAAGGGGGAAAAACATTCAGTACTTC. It is translated as CASSLRGKNIQYF.

In this sample, this clonotype turned up a few times. The genes are TRBV11-3 and TRBJ2-5, with D tentatively TRBD1 or TRBD2 (5 bases each). The germline V gene has CDR1 SGHNT and CDR2 YENEEA. V lost 0 bases and J lost 3, with 11 bases in between. CDR3 length equals 15 residues. CDR3 in amino acids: CASSLERVREETQYF. In nucleotides, the CDR3 is TGTGCCAGCAGCTTAGAGAGGGTCAGGGAAGAGACCCAGTACTTC.

This clonotype was detected many times. This rearrangement joins TRBV20-1 to TRBJ2-1, with 7 bases identical to TRBD2. This CDR3 is built from 13 residues. Germline CDR1 and CDR2: DFQATT and SNEGSKA (reference sequence). V lost 3 bases, J lost 7 bases, and 6 bases stayed unmatched. In nucleotides, the CDR3 is TGCAGTGCTAGCTTTAGCGGGCGAAATGAGCAGTTCTTC. It codes for CSASFSGRNEQFF.

In this sample, this clonotype turned up many times. The chain has TRBV6-5 and TRBJ2-2; D unclear. Trimming took off 2 bases at V and 1 base at J, with 5 bases between the two ends. The CDR3 runs 14 residues. In germline, CDR1 is MNHEY, CDR2 SVGAGI. In nucleotides, the CDR3 is TGTGCCAGCAGTTACGGAGTGAACACCGGGGAGCTGTTTTTT. This gives the protein CASSYGVNTGELFF.

This clonotype was observed many times. V gene TRBV3-1 combines with J gene TRBJ2-7, with D possibly matching TRBD1 (5 bases). The CDR3 has 14 amino acids. Trimming stripped 2 bases from V and 2 bases from J, with 10 bases between. The germline V gene has CDR1 LGHDT and CDR2 YNNKEL (reference sequence). The CDR3 protein is CASSQIGATYEQYF. CDR3 nucleotide sequence: TGTGCCAGCAGCCAAATAGGGGCTACCTACGAGCAGTACTTC.

The sample holds many counts of this clonotype. J is TRBJ2-3 and V is TRBV5-4, with D uncertain. The CDR3 extends over 14 amino acids. Deletions cut 4 bases from V and 2 bases from J, with 11 bases between. Per the germline V gene, CDR1 is SGHNT and CDR2 is YYREEE (reference sequence). This CDR3 reads CASSLTGPTDTQYF. In nucleotides, the CDR3 is TGTGCCAGCAGCCTCACCGGTCCCACAGATACGCAGTATTTT.

This clonotype has a count of ten or more. V and J are TRBV12-3 or TRBV12-4 and TRBJ1-5; D is unresolved. The CDR3 covers 16 residues. V was shortened by 0 bases and J by 3 bases, with 12 bases between the two germline ends. The chain's CDR3 is CASSLAGIGYNQPQHF. In DNA, the CDR3 is TGTGCCAGCAGTTTAGCCGGTATCGGTTACAATCAGCCCCAGCATTTT.